This T cell receptor (beta chain) emerged from a study of blood T cell repertoires in COVID-19. For the study at large: From T cells, B-cell-depleted T cells, or PBMCs came the material, which was cDNA or gDNA.

The assay was immunoSEQ multiplex PCR, and TCRdb's table has in-frame clones only and misses some. Among approximately 210,000 clones listed, around 85% were seen once. Unmatched junction bases numbered 4, after V lost 0 bases and J lost 0 bases. The germline V gene has CDR1 MNHEY and CDR2 SVGAGI. CDR3 size: 16 residues. Sequences were obtained from peripheral blood. This chain joins TRBV6-5 and TRBJ2-7, with 8 bases matching TRBD1. The source is a human donor in a cohort sampled during active COVID-19. The CDR3 region has the DNA TGTGCCAGCAGTTACTCTCAGGGGGCGGTCTCCTACGAGCAGTACTTC. Protein product: CASSYSQGAVSYEQYF.